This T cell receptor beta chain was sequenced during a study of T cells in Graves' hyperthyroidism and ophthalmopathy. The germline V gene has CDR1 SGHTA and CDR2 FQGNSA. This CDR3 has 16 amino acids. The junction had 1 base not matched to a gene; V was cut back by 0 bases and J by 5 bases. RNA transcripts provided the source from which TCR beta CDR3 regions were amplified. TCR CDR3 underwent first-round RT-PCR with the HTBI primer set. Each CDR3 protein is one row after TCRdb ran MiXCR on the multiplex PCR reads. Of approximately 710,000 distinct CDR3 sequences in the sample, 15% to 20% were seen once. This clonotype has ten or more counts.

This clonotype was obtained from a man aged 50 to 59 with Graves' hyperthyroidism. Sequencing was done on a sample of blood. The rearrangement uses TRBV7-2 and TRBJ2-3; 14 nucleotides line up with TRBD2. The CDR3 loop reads CASSLAGTSGGDTQYF. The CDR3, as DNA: TGTGCCAGCAGCTTAGCCGGGACTAGCGGGGGAGATACGCAGTATTTT.